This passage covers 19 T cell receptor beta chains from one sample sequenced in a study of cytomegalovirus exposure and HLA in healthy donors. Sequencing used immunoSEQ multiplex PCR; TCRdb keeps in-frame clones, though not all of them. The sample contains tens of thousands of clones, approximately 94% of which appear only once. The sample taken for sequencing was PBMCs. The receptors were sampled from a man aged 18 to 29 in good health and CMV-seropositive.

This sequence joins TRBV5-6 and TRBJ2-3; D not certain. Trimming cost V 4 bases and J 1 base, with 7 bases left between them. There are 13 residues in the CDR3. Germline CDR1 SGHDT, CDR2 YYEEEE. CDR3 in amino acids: CASSPPGTDTQYF. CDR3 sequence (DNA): TGTGCCAGCAGCCCGCCGGGCACAGATACGCAGTATTTT.

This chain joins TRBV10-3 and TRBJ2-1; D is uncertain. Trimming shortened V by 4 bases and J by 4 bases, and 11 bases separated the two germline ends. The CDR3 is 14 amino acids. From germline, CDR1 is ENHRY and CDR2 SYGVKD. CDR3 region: CAISAGEEYNEQFF. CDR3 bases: TGTGCCATCAGTGCTGGTGAGGAATACAATGAGCAGTTCTTC.

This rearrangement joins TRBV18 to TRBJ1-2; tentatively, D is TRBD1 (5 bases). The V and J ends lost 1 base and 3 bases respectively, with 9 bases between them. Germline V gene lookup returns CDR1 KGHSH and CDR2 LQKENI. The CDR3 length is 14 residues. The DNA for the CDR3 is TGTGCCAGCTCACCACGTGGAGGGGACTATGGCTACACCTTC. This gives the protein CASSPRGGDYGYTF.

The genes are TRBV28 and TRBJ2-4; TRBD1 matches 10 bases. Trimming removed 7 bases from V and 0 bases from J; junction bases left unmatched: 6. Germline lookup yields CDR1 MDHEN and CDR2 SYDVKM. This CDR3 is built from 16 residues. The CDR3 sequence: CASTNDRGLAKNIQYF. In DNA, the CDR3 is TGTGCCAGCACCAATGACAGGGGGCTAGCCAAAAACATTCAGTACTTC.

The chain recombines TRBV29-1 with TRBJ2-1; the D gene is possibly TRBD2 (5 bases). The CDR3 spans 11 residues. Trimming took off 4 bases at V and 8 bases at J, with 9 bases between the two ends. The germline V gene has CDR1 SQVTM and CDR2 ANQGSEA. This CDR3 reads CSVGRMYEQFF. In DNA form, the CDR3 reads TGCAGCGTTGGGAGGATGTATGAGCAGTTCTTC.

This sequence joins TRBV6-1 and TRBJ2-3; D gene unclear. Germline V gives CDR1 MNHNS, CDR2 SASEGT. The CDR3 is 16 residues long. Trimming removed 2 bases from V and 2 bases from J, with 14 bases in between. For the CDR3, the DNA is TGTGCCAGCAGTGAATACACAGCAGCCCCCACAGATACGCAGTATTTT. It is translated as CASSEYTAAPTDTQYF.

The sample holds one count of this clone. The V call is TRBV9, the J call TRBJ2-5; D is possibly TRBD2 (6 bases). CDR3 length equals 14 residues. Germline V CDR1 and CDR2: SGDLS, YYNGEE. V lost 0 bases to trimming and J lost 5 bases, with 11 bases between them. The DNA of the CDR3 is TGTGCCAGCAGCGTAGTGGTGGGAGGCGAGACCCAGTACTTC. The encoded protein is CASSVVVGGETQYF.

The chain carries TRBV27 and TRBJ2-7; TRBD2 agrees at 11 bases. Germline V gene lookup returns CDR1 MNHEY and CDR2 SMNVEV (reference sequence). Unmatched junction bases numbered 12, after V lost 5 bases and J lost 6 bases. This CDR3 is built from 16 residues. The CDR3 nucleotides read TGTGCCAGCAGTCCCCAAGGACTAGCGGGTTTAAGCGAGCAGTACTTC. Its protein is CASSPQGLAGLSEQYF.

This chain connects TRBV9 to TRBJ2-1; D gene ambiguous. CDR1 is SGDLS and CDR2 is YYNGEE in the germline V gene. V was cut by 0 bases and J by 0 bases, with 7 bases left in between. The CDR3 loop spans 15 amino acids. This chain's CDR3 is CASSVETSSYNEQFF. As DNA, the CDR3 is TGTGCCAGCAGCGTAGAAACCAGCTCCTACAATGAGCAGTTCTTC.

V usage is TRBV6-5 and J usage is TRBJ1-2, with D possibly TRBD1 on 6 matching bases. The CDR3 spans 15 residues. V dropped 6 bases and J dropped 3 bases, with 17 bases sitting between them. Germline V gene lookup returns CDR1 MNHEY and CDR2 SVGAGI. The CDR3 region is CASSSRQVGDYGYTF. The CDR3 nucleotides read TGTGCCAGCAGCAGTAGACAGGTCGGAGACTATGGCTACACCTTC.

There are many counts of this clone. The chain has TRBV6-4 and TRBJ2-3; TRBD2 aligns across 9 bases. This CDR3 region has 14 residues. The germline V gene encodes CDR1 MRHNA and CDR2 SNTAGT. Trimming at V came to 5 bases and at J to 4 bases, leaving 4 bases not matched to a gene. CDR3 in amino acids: CASSKAGGADTQYF. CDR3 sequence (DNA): TGTGCCAGCAGTAAGGCGGGAGGGGCAGATACGCAGTATTTT.

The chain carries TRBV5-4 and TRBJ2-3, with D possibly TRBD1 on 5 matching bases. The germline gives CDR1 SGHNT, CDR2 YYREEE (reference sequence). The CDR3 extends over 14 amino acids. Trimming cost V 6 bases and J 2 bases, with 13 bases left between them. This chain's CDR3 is CASMKGLDTDTQYF. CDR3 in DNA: TGTGCCAGCATGAAGGGGCTGGACACAGATACGCAGTATTTT.

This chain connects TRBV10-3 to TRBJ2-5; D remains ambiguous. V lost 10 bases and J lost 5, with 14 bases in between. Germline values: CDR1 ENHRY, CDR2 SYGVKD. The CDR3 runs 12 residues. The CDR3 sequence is CASSELEETQYF. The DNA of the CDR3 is TGTGCCAGCTCCGAGTTGGAGGAGACCCAGTACTTC.

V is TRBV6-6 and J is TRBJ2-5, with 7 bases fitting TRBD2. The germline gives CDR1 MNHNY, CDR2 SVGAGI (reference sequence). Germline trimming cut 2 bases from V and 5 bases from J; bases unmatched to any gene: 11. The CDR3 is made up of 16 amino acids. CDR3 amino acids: CASSYPNLIGGETQYF. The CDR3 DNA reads TGTGCCAGCAGTTACCCCAACCTAATCGGGGGGGAGACCCAGTACTTC.

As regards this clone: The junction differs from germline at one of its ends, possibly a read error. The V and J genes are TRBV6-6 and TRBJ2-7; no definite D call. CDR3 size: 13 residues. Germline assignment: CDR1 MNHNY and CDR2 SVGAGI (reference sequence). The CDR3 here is CASNVRSSYGQYF. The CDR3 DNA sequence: TGTGCCAGCAATGTACGGAGCTCCTACGGGCAGTACTTC.

CDR3 sequence reads: CASSQELVSYNEQFF. CDR3 DNA sequence: TGCGCCAGCAGCCAAGAGTTAGTCTCCTACAATGAGCAGTTCTTC. The V call is TRBV4-1, the J call TRBJ2-1; D gene ambiguous. The CDR3 is 15 amino acids. CDR1 MGHRA and CDR2 YSYEKL come from the germline V gene. V gave up 0 bases and J gave up 0 bases, with 6 bases separating them.

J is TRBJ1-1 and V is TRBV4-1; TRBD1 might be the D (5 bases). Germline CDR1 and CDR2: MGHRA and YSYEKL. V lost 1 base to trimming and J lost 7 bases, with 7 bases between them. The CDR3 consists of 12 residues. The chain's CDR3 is CASSQGQNEAFF. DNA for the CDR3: TGCGCCAGCAGCCAAGGACAGAATGAAGCTTTCTTT.

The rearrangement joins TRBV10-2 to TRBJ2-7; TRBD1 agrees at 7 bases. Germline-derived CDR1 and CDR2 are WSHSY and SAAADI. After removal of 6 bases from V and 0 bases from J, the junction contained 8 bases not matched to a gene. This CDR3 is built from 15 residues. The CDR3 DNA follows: TGCGCCAGCAGCCTACAGGGGCTGAGCTCCTACGAGCAGTACTTC. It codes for CASSLQGLSSYEQYF.

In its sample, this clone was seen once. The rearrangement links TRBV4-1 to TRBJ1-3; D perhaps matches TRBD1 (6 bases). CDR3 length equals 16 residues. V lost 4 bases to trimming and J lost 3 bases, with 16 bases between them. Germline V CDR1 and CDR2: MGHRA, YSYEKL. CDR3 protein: CASSPYQGRVGNTIYF. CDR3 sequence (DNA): TGCGCCAGCAGCCCGTACCAGGGGAGGGTTGGAAACACCATATATTTT.